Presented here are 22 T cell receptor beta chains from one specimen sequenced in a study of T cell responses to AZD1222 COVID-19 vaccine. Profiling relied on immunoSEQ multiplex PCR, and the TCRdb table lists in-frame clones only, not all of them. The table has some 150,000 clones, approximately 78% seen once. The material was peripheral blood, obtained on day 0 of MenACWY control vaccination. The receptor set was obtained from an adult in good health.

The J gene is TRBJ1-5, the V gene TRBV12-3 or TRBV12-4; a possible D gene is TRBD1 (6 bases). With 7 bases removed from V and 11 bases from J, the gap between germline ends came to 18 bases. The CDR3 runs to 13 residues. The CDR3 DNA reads TGTGCCAGCACCCAGGGACAACCTGGAGCCCAGCATTTT. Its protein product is CASTQGQPGAQHF.

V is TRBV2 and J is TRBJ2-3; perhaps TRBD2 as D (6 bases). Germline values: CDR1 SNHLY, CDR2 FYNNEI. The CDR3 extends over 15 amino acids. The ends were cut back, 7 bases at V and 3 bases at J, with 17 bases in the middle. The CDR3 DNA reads TGTGCCAGCAAGGTGGATCTAGCGCGTACAGATACGCAGTATTTT. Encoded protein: CASKVDLARTDTQYF.

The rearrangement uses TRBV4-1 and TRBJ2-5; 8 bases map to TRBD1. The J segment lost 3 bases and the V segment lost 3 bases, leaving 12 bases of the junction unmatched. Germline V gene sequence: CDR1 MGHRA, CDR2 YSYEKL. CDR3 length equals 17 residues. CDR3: CASSQSPPGQAKETQYF. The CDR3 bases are TGCGCCAGCAGCCAGAGCCCCCCGGGACAGGCCAAAGAGACCCAGTACTTC.

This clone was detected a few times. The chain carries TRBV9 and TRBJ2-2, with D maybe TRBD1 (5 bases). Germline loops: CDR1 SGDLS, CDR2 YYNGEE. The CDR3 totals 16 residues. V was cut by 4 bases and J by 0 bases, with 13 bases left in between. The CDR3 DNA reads TGTGCCAGCAGCCCTAGACAGACAGCGAACACCGGGGAGCTGTTTTTT. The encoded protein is CASSPRQTANTGELFF.

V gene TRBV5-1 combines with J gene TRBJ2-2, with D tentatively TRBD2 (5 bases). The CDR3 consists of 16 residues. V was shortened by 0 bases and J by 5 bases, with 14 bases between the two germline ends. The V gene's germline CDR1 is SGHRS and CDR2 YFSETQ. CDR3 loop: CASSLDPVGGTGELFF. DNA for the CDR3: TGCGCCAGCAGCTTGGATCCGGTTGGCGGGACCGGGGAGCTGTTTTTT.

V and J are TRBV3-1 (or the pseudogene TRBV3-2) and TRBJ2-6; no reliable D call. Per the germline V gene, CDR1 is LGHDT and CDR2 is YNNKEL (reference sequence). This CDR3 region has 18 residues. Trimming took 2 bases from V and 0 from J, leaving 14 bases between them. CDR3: CASSQNSPLDSGANVLTF. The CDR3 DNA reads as TGTGCCAGCAGCCAAAACTCCCCCTTAGACTCTGGGGCCAACGTCCTGACTTTC.

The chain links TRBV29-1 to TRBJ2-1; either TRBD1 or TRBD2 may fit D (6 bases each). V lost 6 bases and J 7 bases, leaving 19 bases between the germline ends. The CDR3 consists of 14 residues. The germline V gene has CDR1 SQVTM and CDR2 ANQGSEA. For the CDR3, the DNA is TGCAGCGTGGGGAAGGGGGGTTTAGGTAATGAGCAGTTCTTC. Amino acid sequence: CSVGKGGLGNEQFF.

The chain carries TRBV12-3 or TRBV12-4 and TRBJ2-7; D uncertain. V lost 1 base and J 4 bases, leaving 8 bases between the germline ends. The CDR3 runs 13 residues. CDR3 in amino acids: CASSLDPRYEQYV. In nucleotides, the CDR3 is TGTGCCAGCAGTTTAGATCCCAGGTACGAGCAGTACGTC.

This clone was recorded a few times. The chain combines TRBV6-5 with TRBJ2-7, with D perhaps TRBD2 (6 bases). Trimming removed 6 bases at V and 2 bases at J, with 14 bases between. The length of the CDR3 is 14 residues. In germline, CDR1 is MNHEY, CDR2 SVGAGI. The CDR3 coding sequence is TGTGCCAGCAGCCCGGGGGACCACGCCTACGAGCAGTACGTC. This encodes CASSPGDHAYEQYV.

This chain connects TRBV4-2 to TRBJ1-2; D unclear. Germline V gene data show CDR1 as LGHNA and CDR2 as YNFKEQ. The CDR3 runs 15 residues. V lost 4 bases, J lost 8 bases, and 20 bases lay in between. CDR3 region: CASSPPNGVLGGYTF. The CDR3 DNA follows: TGTGCCAGCAGCCCCCCGAACGGGGTTTTAGGCGGCTACACCTTC.

The CDR3 sequence is CASSYVTGDYEQYF. CDR3 sequence (DNA): TGTGCCAGCAGTTATGTGACAGGGGACTACGAGCAGTACTTC. The chain joins TRBV6-5 to TRBJ2-7, with 8 nucleotides matching TRBD1. The CDR3 runs 14 residues. CDR1 is MNHEY, CDR2 SVGAGI, per germline. Losses at the gene ends were 3 bases for V and 3 bases for J; bases not matched to a gene: 4.

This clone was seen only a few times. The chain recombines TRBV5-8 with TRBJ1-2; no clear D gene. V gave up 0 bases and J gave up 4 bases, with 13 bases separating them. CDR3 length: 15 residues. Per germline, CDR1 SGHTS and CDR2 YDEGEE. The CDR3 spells CASSLGQPVGYGYTF. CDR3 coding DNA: TGTGCCAGCAGCTTGGGGCAGCCTGTTGGCTATGGCTACACCTTC.

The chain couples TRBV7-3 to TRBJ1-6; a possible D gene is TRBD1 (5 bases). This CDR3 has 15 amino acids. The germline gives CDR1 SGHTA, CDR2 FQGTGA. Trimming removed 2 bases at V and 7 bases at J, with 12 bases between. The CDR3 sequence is CASSLVGVGNSPLHF. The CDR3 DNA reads TGTGCCAGCAGCTTAGTAGGGGTCGGGAATTCACCCCTCCACTTT.

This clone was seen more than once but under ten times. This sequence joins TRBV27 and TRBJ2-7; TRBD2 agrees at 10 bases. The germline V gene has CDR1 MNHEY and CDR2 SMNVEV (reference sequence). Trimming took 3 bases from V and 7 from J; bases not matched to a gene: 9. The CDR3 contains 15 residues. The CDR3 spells CASSFFSGGAGEQYF. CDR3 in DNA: TGTGCCAGCAGTTTTTTCAGCGGGGGGGCCGGGGAGCAGTACTTC.

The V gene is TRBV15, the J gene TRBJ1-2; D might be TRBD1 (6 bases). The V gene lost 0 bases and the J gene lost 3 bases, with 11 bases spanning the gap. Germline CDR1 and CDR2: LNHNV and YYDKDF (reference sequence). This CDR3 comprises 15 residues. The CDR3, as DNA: TGTGCCACCAGCAGAGAACGGGGGCACGACTATGGCTACACCTTC. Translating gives CATSRERGHDYGYTF. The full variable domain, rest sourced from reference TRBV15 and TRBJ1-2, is DAMVIQNPRYQVTQFGKPVTLSCSQTLNHNVMYWYQQKSSQAPKLLFHYYDKDFNNEADTPDNFQSRRPNTSFCFLDIRSPGLGDTAMYLCATSRERGHDYGYTFGSGTRLTVV.

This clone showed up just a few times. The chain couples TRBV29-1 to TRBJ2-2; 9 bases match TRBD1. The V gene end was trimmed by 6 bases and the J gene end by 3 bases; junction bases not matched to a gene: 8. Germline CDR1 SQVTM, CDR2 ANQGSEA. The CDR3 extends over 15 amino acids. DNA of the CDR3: TGCAGCGTCAAAGGGACAGGGATGGACACCGGGGAGCTGTTTTTT. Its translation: CSVKGTGMDTGELFF.

The CDR3 DNA follows: TGTGCCAGCAGTGAACCTCCTAGACCTAGCACAGATACGCAGTATTTT. It yields the protein CASSEPPRPSTDTQYF. The chain has TRBV6-1 and TRBJ2-3; no reliable D call. The V end lost 2 bases, the J end lost 0 bases, and 12 bases lay between the germline ends. The CDR3 consists of 16 residues. The germline V gene encodes CDR1 MNHNS and CDR2 SASEGT.

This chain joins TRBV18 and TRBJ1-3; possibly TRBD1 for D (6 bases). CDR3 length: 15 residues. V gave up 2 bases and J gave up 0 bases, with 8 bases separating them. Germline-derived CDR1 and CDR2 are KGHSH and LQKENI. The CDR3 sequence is CASSPGQHSGNTIYF. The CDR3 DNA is TGTGCCAGCTCACCAGGACAGCACTCTGGAAACACCATATATTTT.

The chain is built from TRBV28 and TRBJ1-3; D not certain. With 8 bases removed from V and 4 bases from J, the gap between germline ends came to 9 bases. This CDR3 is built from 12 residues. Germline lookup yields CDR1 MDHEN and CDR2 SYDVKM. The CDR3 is CASRVSGNTIYF. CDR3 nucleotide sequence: TGTGCCAGCCGGGTCTCAGGAAACACCATATATTTT.

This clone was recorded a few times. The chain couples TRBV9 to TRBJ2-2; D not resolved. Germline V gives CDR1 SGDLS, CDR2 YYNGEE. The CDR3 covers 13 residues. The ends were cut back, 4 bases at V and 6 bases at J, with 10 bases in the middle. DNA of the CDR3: TGTGCCAGCAGCTCCCACGGCCCCGGGGAGCTGTTTTTT. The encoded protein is CASSSHGPGELFF. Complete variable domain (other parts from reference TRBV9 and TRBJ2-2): DSGVTQTPKHLITATGQRVTLRCSPRSGDLSVYWYQQSLDQGLQFLIQYYNGEERAKGNILERFSAQQFPDLHSELNLSSLELGDSALYFCASSSHGPGELFFGEGSRLTVL.

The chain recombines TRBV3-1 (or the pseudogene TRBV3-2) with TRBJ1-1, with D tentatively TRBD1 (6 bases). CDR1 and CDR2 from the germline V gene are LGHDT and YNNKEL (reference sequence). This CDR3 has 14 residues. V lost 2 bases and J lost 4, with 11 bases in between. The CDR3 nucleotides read TGTGCCAGCAGCCAACTAAAGGGGGGCACTGAAGCTTTCTTT. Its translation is CASSQLKGGTEAFF.

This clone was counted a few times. The chain's CDR3 is CASSPGSYNSPLHF. CDR3 coding DNA: TGTGCCAGCAGTCCTGGAAGCTATAATTCACCCCTCCACTTT. The rearrangement links TRBV27 to TRBJ1-6; D unresolved. The CDR3 is 14 amino acids. Trimming took 5 bases from V and 3 from J, leaving 8 bases between them. Germline CDR1 and CDR2: MNHEY and SMNVEV (reference sequence).